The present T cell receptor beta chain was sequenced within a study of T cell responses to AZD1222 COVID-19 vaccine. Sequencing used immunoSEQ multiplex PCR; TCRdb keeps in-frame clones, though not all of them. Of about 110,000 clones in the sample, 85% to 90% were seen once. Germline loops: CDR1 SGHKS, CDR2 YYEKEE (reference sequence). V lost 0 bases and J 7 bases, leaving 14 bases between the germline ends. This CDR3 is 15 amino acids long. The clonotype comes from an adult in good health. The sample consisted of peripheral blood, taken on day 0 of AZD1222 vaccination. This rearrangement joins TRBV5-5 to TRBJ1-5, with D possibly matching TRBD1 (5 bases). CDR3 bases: TGTGCCAGCAGCTTGGAAGGGGCAGGGCGACAGCCCCAGCATTTT. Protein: CASSLEGAGRQPQHF.